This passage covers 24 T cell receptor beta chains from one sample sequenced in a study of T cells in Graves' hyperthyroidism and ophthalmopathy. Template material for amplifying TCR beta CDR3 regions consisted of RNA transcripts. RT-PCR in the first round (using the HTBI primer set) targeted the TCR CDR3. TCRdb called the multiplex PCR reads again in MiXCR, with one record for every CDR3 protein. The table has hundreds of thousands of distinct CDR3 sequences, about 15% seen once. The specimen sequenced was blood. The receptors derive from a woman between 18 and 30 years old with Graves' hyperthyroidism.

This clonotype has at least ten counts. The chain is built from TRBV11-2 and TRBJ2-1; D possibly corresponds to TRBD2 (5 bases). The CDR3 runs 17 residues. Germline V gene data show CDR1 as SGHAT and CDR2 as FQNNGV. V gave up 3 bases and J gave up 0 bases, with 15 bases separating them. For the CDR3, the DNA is TGTGCCAGCAGCTTTGCCCCCCAGCGGAGCTCCTACAATGAGCAGTTCTTC. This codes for CASSFAPQRSSYNEQFF.

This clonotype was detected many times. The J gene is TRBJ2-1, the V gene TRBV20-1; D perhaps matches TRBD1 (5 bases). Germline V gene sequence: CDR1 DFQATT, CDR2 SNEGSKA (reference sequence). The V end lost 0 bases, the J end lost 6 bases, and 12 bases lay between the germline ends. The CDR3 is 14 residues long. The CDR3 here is CSARDRAGINEQFF. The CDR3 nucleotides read TGCAGTGCTAGAGATAGGGCAGGGATCAATGAGCAGTTCTTC.

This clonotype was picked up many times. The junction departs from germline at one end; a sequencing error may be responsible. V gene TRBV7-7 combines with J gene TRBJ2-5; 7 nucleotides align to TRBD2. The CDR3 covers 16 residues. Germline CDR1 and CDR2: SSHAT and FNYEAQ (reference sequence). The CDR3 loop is CASSERDSGVQETQYF. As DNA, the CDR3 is TGTGCTAGCAGCGAGCGGGACTCCGGGGTTCAAGAGACCCAGTACTTC.

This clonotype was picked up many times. CDR3 sequence (DNA): TGTGCCAGCTCCCGGGCCCGGACGAGGGGATCACCCCTCCACTTT. Translating gives CASSRARTRGSPLHF. This rearrangement joins TRBV18 to TRBJ1-6, with D possibly TRBD1 on 5 matching bases. The germline gives CDR1 KGHSH, CDR2 LQKENI. V was clipped by 6 bases and J by 10 bases, with 19 bases between them. The CDR3 spans 15 residues.

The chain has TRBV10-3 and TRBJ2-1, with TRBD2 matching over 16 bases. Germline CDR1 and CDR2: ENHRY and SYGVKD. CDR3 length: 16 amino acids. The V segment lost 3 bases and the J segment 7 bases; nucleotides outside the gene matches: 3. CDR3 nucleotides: TGTGCCATCAGTGAAGCGGGACTAGCGGGAGGGAATGAGCAGTTCTTC. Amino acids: CAISEAGLAGGNEQFF.

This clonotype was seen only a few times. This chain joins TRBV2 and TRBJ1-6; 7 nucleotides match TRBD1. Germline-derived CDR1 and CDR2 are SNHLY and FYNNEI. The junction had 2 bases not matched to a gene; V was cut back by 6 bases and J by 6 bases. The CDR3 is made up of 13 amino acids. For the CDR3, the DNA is TGTGCCAGCAGGGGACAGATTAATTCACCCCTCCACTTT. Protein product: CASRGQINSPLHF. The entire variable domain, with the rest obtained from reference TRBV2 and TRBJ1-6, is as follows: EPEVTQTPSHQVTQMGQEVILRCVPISNHLYFYWYRQILGQKVEFLVSFYNNEISEKSEIFDDQFSVERPDGSNFTLKIRSTKLEDSAMYFCASRGQINSPLHFGNGTRLTVT.

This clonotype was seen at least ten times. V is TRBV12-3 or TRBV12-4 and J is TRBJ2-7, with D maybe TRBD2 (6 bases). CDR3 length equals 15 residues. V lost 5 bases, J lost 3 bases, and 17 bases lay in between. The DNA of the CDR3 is TGTGCCAGCAGTAGTTGGAGGGACTCCAACTACGAGCAGTACTTC. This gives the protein CASSSWRDSNYEQYF.

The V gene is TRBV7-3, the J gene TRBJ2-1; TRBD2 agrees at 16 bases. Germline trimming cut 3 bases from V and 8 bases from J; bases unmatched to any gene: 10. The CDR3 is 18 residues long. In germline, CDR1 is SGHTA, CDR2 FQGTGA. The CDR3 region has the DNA TGTGCCAGCAGCTTGACGGGACTAGCGGGGGGGCCTTTAGATGAGCAGTTCTTC. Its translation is CASSLTGLAGGPLDEQFF.

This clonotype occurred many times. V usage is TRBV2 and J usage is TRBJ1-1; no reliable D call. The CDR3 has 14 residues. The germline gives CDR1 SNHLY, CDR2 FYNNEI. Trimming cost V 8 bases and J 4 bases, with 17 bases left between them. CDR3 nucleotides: TGTGCCAGCGTCTGGGAGGCGGCGGGCACTGAAGCTTTCTTT. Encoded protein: CASVWEAAGTEAFF.

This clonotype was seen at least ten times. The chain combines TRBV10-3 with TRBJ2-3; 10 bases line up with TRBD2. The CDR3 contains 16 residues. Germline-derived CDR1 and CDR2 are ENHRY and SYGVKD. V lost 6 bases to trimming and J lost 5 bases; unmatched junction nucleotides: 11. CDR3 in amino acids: CAISPPASGGGDTQYF. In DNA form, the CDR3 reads TGTGCCATCAGCCCCCCTGCTAGCGGGGGCGGAGATACGCAGTATTTT.

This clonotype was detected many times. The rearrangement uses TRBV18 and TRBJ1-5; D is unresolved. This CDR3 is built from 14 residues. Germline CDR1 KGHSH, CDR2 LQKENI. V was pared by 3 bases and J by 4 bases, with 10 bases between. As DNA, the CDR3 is TGTGCCAGCTCACCGGAGGAGTTGAATCAGCCCCAGCATTTT. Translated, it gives CASSPEELNQPQHF.

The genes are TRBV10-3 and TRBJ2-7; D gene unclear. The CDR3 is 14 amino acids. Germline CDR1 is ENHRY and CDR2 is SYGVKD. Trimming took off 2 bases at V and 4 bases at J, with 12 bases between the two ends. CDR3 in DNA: TGTGCCATCAGTGAGGCCCACGGTCCATACGAGCAGTACTTC. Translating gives CAISEAHGPYEQYF.

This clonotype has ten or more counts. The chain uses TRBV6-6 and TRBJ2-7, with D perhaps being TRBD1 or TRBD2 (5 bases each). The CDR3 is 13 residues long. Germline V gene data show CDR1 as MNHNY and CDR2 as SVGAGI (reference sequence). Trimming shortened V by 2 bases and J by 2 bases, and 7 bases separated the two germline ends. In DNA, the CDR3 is TGTGCCAGCAGTTACACGGGGCCCTACGAGCAGTACTTC. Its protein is CASSYTGPYEQYF.

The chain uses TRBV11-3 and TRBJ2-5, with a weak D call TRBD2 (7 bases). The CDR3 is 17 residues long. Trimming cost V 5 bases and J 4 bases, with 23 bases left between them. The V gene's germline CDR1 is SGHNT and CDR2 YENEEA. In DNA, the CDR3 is TGTGCCAGCAGCCCCAGGGGAGGGGCGTTAGCGAGAGAGACCCAGTACTTC. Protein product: CASSPRGGALARETQYF.

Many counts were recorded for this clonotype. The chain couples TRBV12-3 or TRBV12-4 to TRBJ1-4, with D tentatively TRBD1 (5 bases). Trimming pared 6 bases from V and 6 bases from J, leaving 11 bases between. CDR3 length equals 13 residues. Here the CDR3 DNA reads TGTGCCAGCAGCAGGGTTTATCATGAAAAACTGTTTTTT. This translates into CASSRVYHEKLFF.

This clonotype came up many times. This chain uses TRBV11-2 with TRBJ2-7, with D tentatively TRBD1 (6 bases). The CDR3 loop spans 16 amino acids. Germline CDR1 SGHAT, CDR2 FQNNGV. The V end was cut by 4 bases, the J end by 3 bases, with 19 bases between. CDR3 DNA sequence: TGTGCCAGCAGCTCCCGGGGACACGGCTCGGGCTACGAGCAGTACTTC. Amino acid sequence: CASSSRGHGSGYEQYF.

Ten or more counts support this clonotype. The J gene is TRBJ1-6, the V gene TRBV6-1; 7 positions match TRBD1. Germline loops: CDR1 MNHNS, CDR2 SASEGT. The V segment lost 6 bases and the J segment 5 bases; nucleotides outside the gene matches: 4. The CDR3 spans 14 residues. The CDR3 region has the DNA TGTGCCAGCAGAGACAGGGCCCATAATTCACCCCTCCACTTT. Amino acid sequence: CASRDRAHNSPLHF.

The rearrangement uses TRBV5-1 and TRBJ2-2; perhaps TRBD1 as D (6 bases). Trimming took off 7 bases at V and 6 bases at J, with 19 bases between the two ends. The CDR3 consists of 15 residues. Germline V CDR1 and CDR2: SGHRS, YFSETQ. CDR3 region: CASAYRAGSAGELFF. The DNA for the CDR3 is TGCGCCAGCGCCTACAGGGCAGGAAGCGCCGGGGAGCTGTTTTTT.

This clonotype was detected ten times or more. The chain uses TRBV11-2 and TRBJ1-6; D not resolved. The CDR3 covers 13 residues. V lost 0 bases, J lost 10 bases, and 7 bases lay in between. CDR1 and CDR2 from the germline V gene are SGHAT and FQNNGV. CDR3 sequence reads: CASSLDQESPLHF. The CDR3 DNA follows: TGTGCCAGCAGCTTAGATCAGGAGTCACCCCTCCACTTT.

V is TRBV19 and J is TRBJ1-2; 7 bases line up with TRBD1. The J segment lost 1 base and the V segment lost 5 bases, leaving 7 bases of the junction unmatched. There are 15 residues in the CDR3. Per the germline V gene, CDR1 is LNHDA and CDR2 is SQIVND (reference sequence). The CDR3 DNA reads TGTGCCAGTAGTGCTTCGACAGGGAGTAACTATGGCTACACCTTC. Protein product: CASSASTGSNYGYTF.

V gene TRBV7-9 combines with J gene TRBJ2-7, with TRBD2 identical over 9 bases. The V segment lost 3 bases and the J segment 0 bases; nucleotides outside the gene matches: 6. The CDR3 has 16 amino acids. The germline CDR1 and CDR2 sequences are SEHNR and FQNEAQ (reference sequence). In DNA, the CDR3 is TGTGCCAGCAGCTTTGTAGCGGGGGCGTACTCCTACGAGCAGTACTTC. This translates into CASSFVAGAYSYEQYF.

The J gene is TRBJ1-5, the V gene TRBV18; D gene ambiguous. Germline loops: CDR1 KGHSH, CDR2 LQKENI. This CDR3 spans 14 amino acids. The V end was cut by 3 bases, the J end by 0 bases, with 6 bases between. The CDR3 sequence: CASSPDTSNQPQHF. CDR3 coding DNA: TGTGCCAGCTCACCCGACACTAGCAATCAGCCCCAGCATTTT. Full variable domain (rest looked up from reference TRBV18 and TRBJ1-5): NAGVMQNPRHLVRRRGQEARLRCSPMKGHSHVYWYRQLPEEGLKFMVYLQKENIIDESGMPKERFSAEFPKEGPSILRIQQVVRGDSAAYFCASSPDTSNQPQHFGDGTRLSIL.

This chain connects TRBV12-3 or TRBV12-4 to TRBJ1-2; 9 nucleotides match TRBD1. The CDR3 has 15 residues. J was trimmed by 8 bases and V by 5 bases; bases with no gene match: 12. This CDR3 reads CASSQLQGATRGYTF. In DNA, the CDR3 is TGTGCCAGCAGTCAGCTACAGGGGGCGACGCGCGGCTACACCTTC.

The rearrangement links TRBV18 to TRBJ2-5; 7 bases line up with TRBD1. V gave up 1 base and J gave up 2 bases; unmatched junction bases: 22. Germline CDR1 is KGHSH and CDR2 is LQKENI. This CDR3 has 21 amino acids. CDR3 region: CASSPLSPGLRDRVGQETQYF. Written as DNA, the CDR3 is TGTGCCAGCTCACCACTTAGCCCCGGTCTCCGAGACAGGGTGGGTCAAGAGACCCAGTACTTC.